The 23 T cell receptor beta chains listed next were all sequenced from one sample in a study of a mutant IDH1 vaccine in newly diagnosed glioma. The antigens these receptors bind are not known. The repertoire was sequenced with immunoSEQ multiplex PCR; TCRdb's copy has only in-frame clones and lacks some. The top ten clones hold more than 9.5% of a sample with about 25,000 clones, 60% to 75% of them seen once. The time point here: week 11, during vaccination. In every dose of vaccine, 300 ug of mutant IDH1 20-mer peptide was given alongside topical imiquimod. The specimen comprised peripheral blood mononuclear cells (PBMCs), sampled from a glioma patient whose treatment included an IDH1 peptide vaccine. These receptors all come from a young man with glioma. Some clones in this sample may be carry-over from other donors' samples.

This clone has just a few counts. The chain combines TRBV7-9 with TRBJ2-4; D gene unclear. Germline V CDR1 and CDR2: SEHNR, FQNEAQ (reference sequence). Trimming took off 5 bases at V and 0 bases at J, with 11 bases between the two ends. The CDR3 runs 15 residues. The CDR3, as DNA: TGTGCCAGCAGCCCACCAACGTTAGCCAAAAACATTCAGTACTTC. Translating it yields CASSPPTLAKNIQYF.

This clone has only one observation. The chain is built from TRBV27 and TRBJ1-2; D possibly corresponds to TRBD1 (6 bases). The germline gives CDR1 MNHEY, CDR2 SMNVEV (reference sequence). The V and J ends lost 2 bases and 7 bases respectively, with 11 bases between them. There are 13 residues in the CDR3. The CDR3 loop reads CASSLGETGGYTF. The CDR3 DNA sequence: TGTGCCAGCAGTTTAGGGGAGACAGGTGGCTACACCTTC.

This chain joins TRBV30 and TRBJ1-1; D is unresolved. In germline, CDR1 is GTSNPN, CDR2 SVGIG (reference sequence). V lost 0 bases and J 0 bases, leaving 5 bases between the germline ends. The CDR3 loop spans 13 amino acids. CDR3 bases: TGTGCCTGGAGTGTATGGATGAACACTGAAGCTTTCTTT. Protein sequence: CAWSVWMNTEAFF.

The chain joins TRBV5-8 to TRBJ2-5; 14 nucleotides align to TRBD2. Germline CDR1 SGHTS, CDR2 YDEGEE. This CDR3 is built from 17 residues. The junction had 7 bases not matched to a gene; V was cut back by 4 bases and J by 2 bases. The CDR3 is CASSVGLAGGNQETQYF. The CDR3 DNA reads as TGTGCCAGCAGCGTCGGACTAGCGGGGGGAAATCAAGAGACCCAGTACTTC.

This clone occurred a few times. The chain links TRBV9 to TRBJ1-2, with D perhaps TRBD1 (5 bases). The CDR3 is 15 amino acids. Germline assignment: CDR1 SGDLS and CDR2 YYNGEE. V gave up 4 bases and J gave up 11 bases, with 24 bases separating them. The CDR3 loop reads CASSFYYSGAKGYTF. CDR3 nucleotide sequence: TGTGCCAGCAGCTTTTACTACTCCGGGGCTAAAGGGTACACCTTC.

The CDR3 region is CASSIYREVGEKLFF. In DNA form, the CDR3 reads TGTGCCAGTAGTATATACAGGGAGGTTGGAGAAAAACTGTTTTTT. The chain links TRBV19 to TRBJ1-4; maybe TRBD1 (6 bases). Germline V gene lookup returns CDR1 LNHDA and CDR2 SQIVND (reference sequence). The CDR3 totals 15 residues. Trimming removed 2 bases from V and 8 bases from J, with 15 bases in between.

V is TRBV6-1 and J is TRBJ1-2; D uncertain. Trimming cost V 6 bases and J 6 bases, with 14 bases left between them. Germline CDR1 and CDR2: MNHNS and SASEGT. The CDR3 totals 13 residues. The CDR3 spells CASSRYIGDGYTF. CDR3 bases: TGTGCCAGCAGCCGCTACATTGGCGATGGCTACACCTTC.

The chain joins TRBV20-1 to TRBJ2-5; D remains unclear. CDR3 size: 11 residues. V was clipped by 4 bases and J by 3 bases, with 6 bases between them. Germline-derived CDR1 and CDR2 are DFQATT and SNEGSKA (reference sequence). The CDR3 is CSATSKETQYF. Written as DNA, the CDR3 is TGCAGTGCTACCTCCAAAGAGACCCAGTACTTC.

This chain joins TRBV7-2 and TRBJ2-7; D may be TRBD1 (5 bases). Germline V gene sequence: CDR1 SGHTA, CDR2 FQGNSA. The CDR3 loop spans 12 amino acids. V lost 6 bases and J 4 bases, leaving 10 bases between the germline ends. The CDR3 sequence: CASSYSGYEQYF. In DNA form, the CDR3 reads TGTGCCAGCAGTTATTCAGGGTACGAGCAGTACTTC.

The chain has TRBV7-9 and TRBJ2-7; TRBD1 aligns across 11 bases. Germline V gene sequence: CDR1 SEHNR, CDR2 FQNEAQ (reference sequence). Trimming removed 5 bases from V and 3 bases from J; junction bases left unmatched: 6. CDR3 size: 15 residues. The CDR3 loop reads CASSPRDRGFYEQYF. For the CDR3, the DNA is TGTGCCAGCAGCCCCCGGGACAGGGGGTTCTACGAGCAGTACTTC. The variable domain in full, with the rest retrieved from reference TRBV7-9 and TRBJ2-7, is DTGVSQNPRHKITKRGQNVTFRCDPISEHNRLYWYRQTLGQGPEFLTYFQNEAQLEKSRLLSDRFSAERPKGSFSTLEIQRTEQGDSAMYLCASSPRDRGFYEQYFGPGTRLTVT.

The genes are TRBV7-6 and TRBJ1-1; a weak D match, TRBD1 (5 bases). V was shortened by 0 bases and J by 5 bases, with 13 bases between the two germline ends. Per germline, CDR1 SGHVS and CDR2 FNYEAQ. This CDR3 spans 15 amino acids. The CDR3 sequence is CASSLAFGGRTEAFF. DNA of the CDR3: TGTGCCAGCAGCTTAGCGTTCGGGGGAAGAACTGAAGCTTTCTTT.

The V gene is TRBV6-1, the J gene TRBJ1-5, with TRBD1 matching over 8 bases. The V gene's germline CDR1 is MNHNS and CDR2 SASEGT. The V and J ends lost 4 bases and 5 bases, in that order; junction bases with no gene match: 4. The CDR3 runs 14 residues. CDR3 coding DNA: TGTGCCAGCAGTGTAGGGACAGGCTATCAGCCCCAGCATTTT. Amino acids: CASSVGTGYQPQHF.

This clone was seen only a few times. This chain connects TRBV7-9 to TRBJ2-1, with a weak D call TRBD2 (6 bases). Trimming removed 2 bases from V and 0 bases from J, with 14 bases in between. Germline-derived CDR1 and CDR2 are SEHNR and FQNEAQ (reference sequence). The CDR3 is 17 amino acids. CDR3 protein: CASSLRASASSYNEQFF. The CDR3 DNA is TGTGCCAGCAGCTTAAGGGCTAGCGCTAGCTCCTACAATGAGCAGTTCTTC.

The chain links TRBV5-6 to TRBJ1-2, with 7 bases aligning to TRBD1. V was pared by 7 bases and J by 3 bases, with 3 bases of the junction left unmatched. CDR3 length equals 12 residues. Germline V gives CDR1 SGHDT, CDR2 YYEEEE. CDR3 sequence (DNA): TGTGCCAGCGGCCAGGGGGACTATGGCTACACCTTC. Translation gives CASGQGDYGYTF.

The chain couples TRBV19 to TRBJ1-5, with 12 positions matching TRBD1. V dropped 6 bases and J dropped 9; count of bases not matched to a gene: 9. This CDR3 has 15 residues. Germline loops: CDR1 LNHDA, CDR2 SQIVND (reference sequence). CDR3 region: CASRERDRGHWPQHF. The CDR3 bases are TGTGCCAGTAGGGAAAGGGACAGGGGGCATTGGCCCCAGCATTTT.

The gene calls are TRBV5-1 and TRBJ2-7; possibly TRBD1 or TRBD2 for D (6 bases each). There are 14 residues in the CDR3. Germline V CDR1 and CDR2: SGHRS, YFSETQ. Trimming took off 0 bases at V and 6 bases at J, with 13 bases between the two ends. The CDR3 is CASSLDGGGGEQYF. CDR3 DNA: TGCGCCAGCAGCTTGGACGGAGGGGGTGGCGAGCAGTACTTC.

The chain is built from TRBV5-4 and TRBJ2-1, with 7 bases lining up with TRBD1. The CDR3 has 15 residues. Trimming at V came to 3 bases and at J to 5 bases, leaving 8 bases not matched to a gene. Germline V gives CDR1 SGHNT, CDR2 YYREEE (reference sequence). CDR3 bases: TGTGCCAGCAGCTCCTCCGGGACAGTCCACAATGAGCAGTTCTTC. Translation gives CASSSSGTVHNEQFF.

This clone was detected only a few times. The CDR3 loop is CASSQRDRALHNSPLHF. The CDR3 coding sequence is TGTGCCAGCAGCCAACGGGACAGGGCTCTGCATAATTCACCCCTCCACTTT. The V gene is TRBV7-9, the J gene TRBJ1-6; 9 positions match TRBD1. CDR1 is SEHNR, CDR2 FQNEAQ, per germline (reference sequence). Germline trimming cut 5 bases from V and 5 bases from J; bases unmatched to any gene: 10. The CDR3 spans 17 residues.

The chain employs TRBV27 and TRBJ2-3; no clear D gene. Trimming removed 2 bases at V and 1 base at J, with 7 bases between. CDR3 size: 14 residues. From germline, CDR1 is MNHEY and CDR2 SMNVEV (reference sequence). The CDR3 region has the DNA TGTGCCAGCAGTTTAGGCCTTGGCACAGATACGCAGTATTTT. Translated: CASSLGLGTDTQYF.

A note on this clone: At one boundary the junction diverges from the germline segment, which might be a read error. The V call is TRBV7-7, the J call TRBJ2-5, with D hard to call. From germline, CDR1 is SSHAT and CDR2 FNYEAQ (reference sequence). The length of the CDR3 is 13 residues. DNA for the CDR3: TGTGCTAGCAGCTTATCTCTTATCGAGACCCAGTACTTC. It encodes CASSLSLIETQYF. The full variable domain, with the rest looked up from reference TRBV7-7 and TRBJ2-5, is GAGVSQSPRYKVTKRGQDVTLRCDPISSHATLYWYQQALGQGPEFLTYFNYEAQPDKSGLPSDRFSAERPEGSISTLTIQRTEQRDSAMYRCASSLSLIETQYFGPGTRLLVL.

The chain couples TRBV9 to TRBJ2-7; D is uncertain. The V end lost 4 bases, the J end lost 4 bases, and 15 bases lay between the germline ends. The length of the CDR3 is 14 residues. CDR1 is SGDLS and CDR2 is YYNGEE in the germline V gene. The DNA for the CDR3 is TGTGCCAGCAGCTCCCGCGGTACCAGTTACGAGCAGTACTTC. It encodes CASSSRGTSYEQYF. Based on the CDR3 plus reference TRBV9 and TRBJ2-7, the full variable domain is DSGVTQTPKHLITATGQRVTLRCSPRSGDLSVYWYQQSLDQGLQFLIQYYNGEERAKGNILERFSAQQFPDLHSELNLSSLELGDSALYFCASSSRGTSYEQYFGPGTRLTVT.

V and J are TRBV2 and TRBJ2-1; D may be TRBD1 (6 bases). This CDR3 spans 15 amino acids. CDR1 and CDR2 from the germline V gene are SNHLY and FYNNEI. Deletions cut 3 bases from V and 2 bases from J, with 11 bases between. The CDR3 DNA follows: TGTGCCAGCAGTGACCCCAGGGGCCCCTACAATGAGCAGTTCTTC. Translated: CASSDPRGPYNEQFF. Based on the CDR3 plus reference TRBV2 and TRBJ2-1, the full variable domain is EPEVTQTPSHQVTQMGQEVILRCVPISNHLYFYWYRQILGQKVEFLVSFYNNEISEKSEIFDDQFSVERPDGSNFTLKIRSTKLEDSAMYFCASSDPRGPYNEQFFGPGTRLTVL.

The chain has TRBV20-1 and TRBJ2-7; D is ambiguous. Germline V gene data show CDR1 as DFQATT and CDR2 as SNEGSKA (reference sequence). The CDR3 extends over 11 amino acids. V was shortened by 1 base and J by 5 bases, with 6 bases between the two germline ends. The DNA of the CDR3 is TGCAGTGCTAGAGTCCCAAACGAGCAGTACTTC. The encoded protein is CSARVPNEQYF.